The 20 T cell receptor beta chains listed next were all sequenced from one sample in a study of shared clonotypes between healthy human individuals. Here immunoSEQ multiplex PCR was the method, and the copy in TCRdb shows in-frame clones only, minus some. The data show 2 million to 3 million clones, with roughly 93% seen just once and 0.35% to 0.45% held by the top ten. Sequenced sample: naive CD4+ T cells from PBMCs. The subset: CD45RA+ positively selected. The receptors derive from a man younger than 30 in good health. Some clones in this sample may be carry-over from other donors' samples.

This clone was observed once. The same CDR3 is also encoded by other DNA sequences in this sample. The rearrangement uses TRBV5-1 and TRBJ2-6, with no clear D. Germline values: CDR1 SGHRS, CDR2 YFSETQ. Deletions cut 2 bases from V and 1 base from J, with 4 bases between. The CDR3 runs to 14 residues. In DNA, the CDR3 is TGCGCCAGCAGCTTAGAGTCTGGGGCCAACGTCCTGACTTTC. This sequence encodes CASSLESGANVLTF.

This chain joins TRBV6-6 and TRBJ1-1, with D perhaps matching TRBD1 (6 bases). Per the germline V gene, CDR1 is MNHNY and CDR2 is SVGAGI (reference sequence). V was cut by 7 bases and J by 9 bases, with 18 bases left in between. This CDR3 comprises 13 residues. The CDR3 loop is CASNLPGELQAFF. CDR3 DNA sequence: TGTGCCAGCAATCTCCCAGGGGAGTTACAAGCTTTCTTT.

This clone was seen only a few times. The chain carries TRBV30 and TRBJ1-5; the D is unclear. Trimming removed 5 bases at V and 2 bases at J, with 10 bases between. Germline CDR1 and CDR2: GTSNPN and SVGIG (reference sequence). This CDR3 region has 13 residues. In DNA, the CDR3 is TGTGCCTGGCAGAGCCAGGGCAATCAGCCCCAGCATTTT. This encodes CAWQSQGNQPQHF.

The chain combines TRBV19 with TRBJ2-7; 9 bases fit TRBD2. Germline assignment: CDR1 LNHDA and CDR2 SQIVND (reference sequence). Unmatched junction bases numbered 6, after V lost 3 bases and J lost 3 bases. This CDR3 comprises 15 residues. CDR3 bases: TGTGCCAGTAGTATTGGGGCTAGCGGGATCTACGAGCAGTACTTC. Translating gives CASSIGASGIYEQYF.

The CDR3 loop is CASSPTGTSGQYEQYF. The CDR3 region has the DNA TGTGCCAGTAGTCCCACCGGGACTAGCGGGCAGTACGAGCAGTACTTC. The V call is TRBV19, the J call TRBJ2-7; 12 bases align to TRBD2. Looked up from germline, CDR1 is LNHDA and CDR2 is SQIVND (reference sequence). The CDR3 is made up of 16 amino acids. The J segment lost 4 bases and the V segment lost 5 bases, leaving 9 bases of the junction unmatched.

This clone was counted a single time. The sample carries other DNA sequences with the same CDR3. The chain links TRBV7-2 to TRBJ2-3, with D perhaps TRBD2 (6 bases). V lost 3 bases and J 4 bases, leaving 8 bases between the germline ends. There are 13 residues in the CDR3. Germline V gene data show CDR1 as SGHTA and CDR2 as FQGNSA. The CDR3 coding sequence is TGTGCCAGCAGCTTCGGGAGAGCAGATACGCAGTATTTT. It specifies CASSFGRADTQYF.

CDR3 sequence (DNA): TGTGCCAGTTCAGGGTTCACAGATACGCAGTATTTT. This encodes CASSGFTDTQYF. The V and J genes are TRBV27 and TRBJ2-3, with D possibly matching TRBD1 (5 bases). Per the germline V gene, CDR1 is MNHEY and CDR2 is SMNVEV (reference sequence). The CDR3 is 12 residues long. V shed 9 bases and J shed 2 bases, with 9 bases lying between them.

The chain recombines TRBV5-6 with TRBJ2-1; a weak D match, TRBD1 (6 bases). This CDR3 is built from 15 residues. The V end was cut by 0 bases, the J end by 4 bases, with 11 bases between. Germline values: CDR1 SGHDT, CDR2 YYEEEE. CDR3 sequence reads: CASSLVGANYNEQFF. Written as DNA, the CDR3 is TGTGCCAGCAGCTTGGTGGGGGCGAATTACAATGAGCAGTTCTTC.

The J gene is TRBJ2-1, the V gene TRBV27; TRBD2 agrees at 9 bases. Germline V gene lookup returns CDR1 MNHEY and CDR2 SMNVEV (reference sequence). The V and J ends lost 6 bases and 0 bases, in that order; junction bases with no gene match: 3. The CDR3 sequence is 15 residues long. CDR3 region: CASSLAGTSYNEQFF. CDR3 DNA: TGTGCCAGCAGCCTAGCGGGGACCTCCTACAATGAGCAGTTCTTC.

The chain has TRBV10-3 and TRBJ2-2; D is unclear. The length of the CDR3 is 15 residues. CDR1 and CDR2 (germline): ENHRY, SYGVKD. The germline V and J ends were trimmed by 4 bases and 4 bases, with 13 bases remaining between them. The DNA of the CDR3 is TGTGCCATCAGTGGCACGGCCCAAGGCACCGGGGAGCTGTTTTTT. Protein: CAISGTAQGTGELFF.

The chain is built from TRBV18 and TRBJ1-1; no clear D. Trimming left V 3 bases short and J 6 bases short, with 11 bases between. CDR1 is KGHSH, CDR2 LQKENI, per germline. There are 13 residues in the CDR3. Written as DNA, the CDR3 is TGTGCCAGCTCACCGGGTGGAAAGCCTGAAGCTTTCTTT. This gives the protein CASSPGGKPEAFF.

V gene TRBV7-7 combines with J gene TRBJ2-4, with D possibly being TRBD2 (5 bases). CDR3 length: 14 residues. Germline V gene data show CDR1 as SSHAT and CDR2 as FNYEAQ (reference sequence). V was pared by 5 bases and J by 6 bases, with 14 bases between. CDR3 coding DNA: TGTGCCAGCAGCCCCGGCCCGGGGTCAAACATTCAGTACTTC. This encodes CASSPGPGSNIQYF.

As regards this clone: The sample has other DNA sequences that encode this CDR3 too. V and J are TRBV15 and TRBJ1-5; D gene ambiguous. In germline, CDR1 is LNHNV, CDR2 YYDKDF (reference sequence). CDR3 length equals 13 residues. Trimming pared 0 bases from V and 4 bases from J, leaving 4 bases between. The CDR3 loop is CATSRDRNQPQHF. DNA for the CDR3: TGTGCCACCAGCAGAGATCGTAATCAGCCCCAGCATTTT.

The genes are TRBV10-2 and TRBJ2-1, with 9 positions matching TRBD2. From germline, CDR1 is WSHSY and CDR2 SAAADI. This CDR3 is 16 amino acids long. J gave up 6 bases and V 6 bases, and 12 bases lay outside the gene matches. The CDR3 sequence is CASSPSGTSWRNEQFF. In DNA form, the CDR3 reads TGCGCCAGCAGCCCCTCGGGGACTAGCTGGCGCAATGAGCAGTTCTTC.

The rearrangement links TRBV28 to TRBJ1-1; 8 bases match TRBD1. With 6 bases clipped from V and 7 bases from J, the junction kept 13 bases outside the gene matches. Germline CDR1 reads MDHEN; CDR2 reads SYDVKM. The CDR3 is 15 amino acids. DNA for the CDR3: TGTGCCAGCAGCATACGCACAGGGGGGGGAATTGAAGCTTTCTTT. It translates to CASSIRTGGGIEAFF.

The chain is built from TRBV5-1 and TRBJ1-3; possible D gene TRBD1, 5 bases. The CDR3 contains 14 residues. V lost 3 bases to trimming and J lost 4 bases, with 11 bases between them. Germline V lookup: CDR1 SGHRS, CDR2 YFSETQ. DNA of the CDR3: TGCGCCAGCAGCTCGGGACCCCTGGGAAACACCATATATTTT. It yields the protein CASSSGPLGNTIYF.

This chain links TRBV18 with TRBJ2-5, with unresolved D. Trimming took 4 bases from V and 4 from J, leaving 10 bases between them. This CDR3 is built from 13 residues. Germline CDR1 and CDR2: KGHSH and LQKENI. CDR3 coding DNA: TGTGCCAGCTCACTGGGGTTCGGAGAGACCCAGTACTTC. Its translation: CASSLGFGETQYF.

The rearrangement links TRBV18 to TRBJ2-1; D unclear. Between the trimmed V and J ends, which lost 5 bases and 3 bases, there was a span of 2 bases. The CDR3 contains 11 residues. Germline loops: CDR1 KGHSH, CDR2 LQKENI. This CDR3 is CASSDYNEQFF. CDR3 in DNA: TGTGCCAGCTCAGACTACAATGAGCAGTTCTTC.

The gene calls are TRBV28 and TRBJ1-6; the D gene is possibly TRBD1 (6 bases). Deletions cut 1 base from V and 7 bases from J, with 11 bases between. There are 15 residues in the CDR3. The V gene's germline CDR1 is MDHEN and CDR2 SYDVKM. This chain's CDR3 is CASSLLQGINSPLHF. The CDR3 DNA follows: TGTGCCAGCAGTTTATTACAGGGTATCAATTCACCCCTCCACTTT.

The chain combines TRBV6-1 with TRBJ2-2; D perhaps matches TRBD2 (6 bases). The germline V and J ends were trimmed by 2 bases and 5 bases, with 12 bases remaining between them. In germline, CDR1 is MNHNS, CDR2 SASEGT. The CDR3 consists of 15 residues. This CDR3 reads CASSEFGGVTGELFF. The CDR3 nucleotides read TGTGCCAGCAGTGAATTCGGCGGGGTAACCGGGGAGCTGTTTTTT.